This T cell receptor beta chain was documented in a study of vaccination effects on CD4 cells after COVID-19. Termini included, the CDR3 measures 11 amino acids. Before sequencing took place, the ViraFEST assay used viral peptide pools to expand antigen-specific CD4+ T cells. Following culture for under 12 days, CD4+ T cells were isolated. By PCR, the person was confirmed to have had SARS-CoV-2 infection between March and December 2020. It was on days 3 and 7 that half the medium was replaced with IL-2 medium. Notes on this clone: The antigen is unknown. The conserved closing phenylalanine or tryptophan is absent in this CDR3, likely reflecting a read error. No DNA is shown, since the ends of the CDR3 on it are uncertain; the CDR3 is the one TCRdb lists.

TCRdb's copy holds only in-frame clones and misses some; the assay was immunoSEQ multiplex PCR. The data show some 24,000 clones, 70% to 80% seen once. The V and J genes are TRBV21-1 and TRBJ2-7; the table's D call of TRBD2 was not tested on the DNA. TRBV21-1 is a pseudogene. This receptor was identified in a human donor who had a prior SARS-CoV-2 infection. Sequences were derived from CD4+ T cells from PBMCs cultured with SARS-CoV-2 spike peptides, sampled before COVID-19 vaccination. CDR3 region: CASSKSCAGLA.